This T cell receptor (beta chain) stems from a study of cytomegalovirus exposure and HLA in healthy donors. General observations from the study: Many donors shared some public TCRs, even though most TCR sequences were rare. Solely CMV serostatus was available to characterize immune exposure. As was reported, the HLA-A and HLA-B alleles of most subjects were accurately predicted from TCR beta sequences. The study labeled more than 150 TCR beta chains cytomegalovirus-associated.

Worth noting for this clone: Antigen specificity is unknown.

Vbeta (60) and Jbeta (13) primers were used in the PCR. TCRdb keeps only in-frame clones here, not all; method: immunoSEQ multiplex PCR. The sample lists around 120,000 clones, about 80% occurring once. The sequenced material came from PBMCs. This receptor was taken from a man aged 30 to 45 in good health and CMV-seronegative.

The CDR3 region is CASSLYRGQGSQPQHF. The DNA of the CDR3 is TGTGCCAGCAGCCTCTACAGGGGACAGGGTTCTCAGCCCCAGCATTTT. The chain recombines TRBV27 with TRBJ1-5; TRBD1 matches 9 bases. V shed 6 bases, J shed 6 bases, and the junction held 12 bases outside the gene matches. The CDR3 contains 16 residues. Germline CDR1 and CDR2: MNHEY and SMNVEV (reference sequence).